One sample yielded the 18 T cell receptor beta chains listed below, sequenced in a study of cytomegalovirus exposure and HLA in healthy donors. This PCR relied on a set of 60 Vbeta primers and 13 Jbeta primers. Only in-frame clones appear in the TCRdb table, and some are missing; sequencing was by immunoSEQ multiplex PCR. The data show 150,000 to 200,000 clones, approximately 71% seen once. Sequenced sample: PBMCs. These receptors all stem from a woman in her thirties or forties in good health and CMV-seropositive.

The CDR3 is CAIRPGTSAHERRTDTQYF. As DNA, the CDR3 is TGTGCCATCAGACCCGGGACTAGCGCCCACGAGCGCCGCACAGATACGCAGTATTTT. J is TRBJ2-3 and V is TRBV10-3, with 10 bases matching TRBD2. This CDR3 region has 19 residues. Losses at the gene ends were 6 bases for V and 1 base for J; bases not matched to a gene: 16. CDR1 ENHRY and CDR2 SYGVKD come from the germline V gene.

This clone was counted only a few times. J is TRBJ2-7 and V is TRBV6-1, with D unclear. Germline CDR1 MNHNS, CDR2 SASEGT. Between the trimmed V and J ends, which lost 6 bases and 7 bases, there was a span of 10 bases. The CDR3 extends over 11 amino acids. DNA for the CDR3: TGTGCCAGCAGCGCGTCCAGGGAGCAGTACTTC. It is translated as CASSASREQYF.

The chain uses TRBV10-3 and TRBJ2-5, with TRBD2 identical over 11 bases. J gave up 4 bases and V 10 bases, and 14 bases lay outside the gene matches. This CDR3 contains 16 residues. Germline assignment: CDR1 ENHRY and CDR2 SYGVKD. CDR3 residues: CATAIAGGPSPETQYF. CDR3 nucleotides: TGTGCCACCGCCATAGCGGGAGGGCCATCTCCAGAGACCCAGTACTTC.

This clone was picked up a small number of times. The chain uses TRBV9 and TRBJ1-3, with a tentative D call TRBD1 (6 bases). Looked up from germline, CDR1 is SGDLS and CDR2 is YYNGEE. The CDR3 extends over 13 amino acids. V lost 3 bases to trimming and J lost 10 bases, with 14 bases between them. The CDR3 DNA sequence: TGTGCCAGCAGCGAGGACAGCGAGGATACCATATATTTT. Protein sequence: CASSEDSEDTIYF.

Only a few counts were recorded for this clone. Here the CDR3 reads CASSIAGGLGQFF. The CDR3 DNA is TGTGCCAGTAGTATAGCTGGGGGCCTTGGGCAGTTCTTC. J is TRBJ2-1 and V is TRBV19; D is perhaps TRBD1 (6 bases). The V end lost 1 base, the J end lost 12 bases, and 13 bases lay between the germline ends. Germline assignment: CDR1 LNHDA and CDR2 SQIVND (reference sequence). This CDR3 region has 13 residues.

The chain is built from TRBV27 and TRBJ2-7, with TRBD2 matching 10 bases. Germline V CDR1 and CDR2: MNHEY, SMNVEV (reference sequence). Losses at the gene ends were 2 bases for V and 4 bases for J; bases not matched to a gene: 8. The length of the CDR3 is 16 residues. DNA of the CDR3: TGTGCCAGCAGTTTAAGCGGGAGGGCCGTCGGGTACGAGCAGTACTTC. Its protein is CASSLSGRAVGYEQYF.

The CDR3 DNA reads TGTGCCAGCAGTTCGGGACTAGCGGGAGAGGAGACCCAGTACTTC. Translated, it gives CASSSGLAGEETQYF. The chain is built from TRBV28 and TRBJ2-5, with 14 bases that match TRBD2. After removal of 4 bases from V and 5 bases from J, the junction contained 3 bases not matched to a gene. Germline CDR1 reads MDHEN; CDR2 reads SYDVKM. The length of the CDR3 is 15 residues.

V is TRBV7-9 and J is TRBJ1-1; a possible D gene is TRBD1 (6 bases). CDR1 and CDR2 from the germline V gene are SEHNR and FQNEAQ (reference sequence). The CDR3 is 14 residues long. Trimming took 1 base from V and 7 from J, leaving 13 bases between them. In DNA, the CDR3 is TGTGCCAGCAGCTTAGGGGGGCTATCCGATGAAGCTTTCTTT. Encoded protein: CASSLGGLSDEAFF.

DNA for the CDR3: TGTGCCAGCAGAGATTCTGGGGACACTAGCAATCAGCCCCAGCATTTT. Its translation: CASRDSGDTSNQPQHF. The chain couples TRBV28 to TRBJ1-5; D may be TRBD1 (6 bases). Between the trimmed V and J ends, which lost 6 bases and 0 bases, there was a span of 15 bases. This CDR3 spans 16 amino acids. The germline V gene has CDR1 MDHEN and CDR2 SYDVKM.

Concerning this clone itself: One end of the junction varies from germline; a read error may be responsible. The J gene is TRBJ2-2, the V gene TRBV7-7; TRBD2 matches 9 bases. The CDR3 is 15 amino acids. Germline lookup yields CDR1 SSHAT and CDR2 FNYEAQ (reference sequence). The CDR3 sequence: CASSSSGVNTGELFF. The CDR3 region has the DNA TGTGCTAGCAGCTCTAGCGGGGTGAACACCGGGGAGCTGTTTTTT.

The chain couples TRBV5-4 to TRBJ2-7; 14 nucleotides agree with TRBD2. The V gene's germline CDR1 is SGHNT and CDR2 YYREEE (reference sequence). The length of the CDR3 is 17 residues. The trim removed 3 bases at V and 7 bases at J, leaving 12 bases unmatched. CDR3 DNA: TGTGCCAGCAGCTCGGGTTTAACGGGACTAGCGGGAGTGGAGCAGTACTTC. It specifies CASSSGLTGLAGVEQYF.

This chain uses TRBV29-1 with TRBJ2-1, with 10 bases that match TRBD2. CDR3 length: 18 amino acids. The germline gives CDR1 SQVTM, CDR2 ANQGSEA. V dropped 1 base and J dropped 0; count of bases not matched to a gene: 9. CDR3 nucleotides: TGCAGCGTTGAAGGAGTCCAGCGGGAGGGCAACTCCTACAATGAGCAGTTCTTC. As protein: CSVEGVQREGNSYNEQFF.

This clone has only a few counts. This rearrangement joins TRBV30 to TRBJ2-1, with D hard to call. The V gene lost 1 base and the J gene lost 8 bases, with 6 bases spanning the gap. Germline loops: CDR1 GTSNPN, CDR2 SVGIG (reference sequence). The CDR3 runs 11 residues. CDR3 in amino acids: CAWSGQYEQFF. The CDR3 region has the DNA TGTGCCTGGAGTGGGCAATATGAGCAGTTCTTC.

J is TRBJ2-2 and V is TRBV7-2; maybe TRBD1 (5 bases). V was clipped by 3 bases and J by 6 bases, with 14 bases between them. CDR1 is SGHTA and CDR2 is FQGNSA in the germline V gene. The CDR3 covers 15 residues. The CDR3 loop is CASSLVAGPAGELFF. The CDR3 DNA is TGTGCCAGCAGCTTGGTCGCAGGGCCAGCCGGGGAGCTGTTTTTT.

V is TRBV27 and J is TRBJ2-1; 10 positions agree with TRBD2. This CDR3 has 14 amino acids. The V and J ends lost 5 bases and 5 bases, in that order; junction bases with no gene match: 3. Looked up from germline, CDR1 is MNHEY and CDR2 is SMNVEV (reference sequence). Written as DNA, the CDR3 is TGTGCCAGCAGTAGCGGGAGGGAAAACAATGAGCAGTTCTTC. Translated: CASSSGRENNEQFF.

The rearrangement uses TRBV30 and TRBJ1-2; unclear D gene. Between the trimmed V and J ends, which lost 1 base and 4 bases, there was a span of 13 bases. This CDR3 has 14 residues. CDR1 and CDR2 from the germline V gene are GTSNPN and SVGIG (reference sequence). The CDR3 region is CAWSDNAVTYGYTF. The CDR3 nucleotides read TGTGCCTGGAGTGACAACGCGGTAACCTATGGCTACACCTTC.

This chain joins TRBV7-2 and TRBJ1-2; the match to TRBD1 covers 7 bases. The CDR3 sequence is 15 residues long. Germline lookup yields CDR1 SGHTA and CDR2 FQGNSA. With 0 bases clipped from V and 4 bases from J, the junction kept 5 bases outside the gene matches. The CDR3 DNA follows: TGTGCCAGCAGCTTAGCCGACAGGGCATCCTATGGCTACACCTTC. Amino acid sequence: CASSLADRASYGYTF.

The chain employs TRBV7-9 and TRBJ2-1; TRBD2 agrees at 14 bases. Germline CDR1 and CDR2: SEHNR and FQNEAQ (reference sequence). This CDR3 region has 14 residues. The V gene end was trimmed by 6 bases and the J gene end by 10 bases; junction bases not matched to a gene: 5. The DNA of the CDR3 is TGTGCCAGCAGGCCGGGACTAGCGGGAGAAGAGCAGTTCTTC. Protein: CASRPGLAGEEQFF. The full variable domain, rest sourced from reference TRBV7-9 and TRBJ2-1, is DTGVSQNPRHKITKRGQNVTFRCDPISEHNRLYWYRQTLGQGPEFLTYFQNEAQLEKSRLLSDRFSAERPKGSFSTLEIQRTEQGDSAMYLCASRPGLAGEEQFFGPGTRLTVL.